The T cell receptor (beta chain) described here comes from a study of T cell repertoires in cytomegalovirus infection. A note on this clonotype: Its antigen remains unidentified. A much larger clone differs by one base, so this may be a read error.

TCRdb re-derived calls from the reads in MiXCR, one entry per CDR3 protein. Altogether roughly 730,000 distinct CDR3 sequences are present, approximately 33% being singletons, with the ten largest covering roughly 18%. Study-wide results and limits: Cumulated frequencies of public TCR beta families served to identify carriers of CMV plus the relevant HLA. HLA-C-restricted CMV clonotypes gave the most frequent clonotype in two of eight donors.

This CDR3 is built from 13 residues. CDR1 SEHNR and CDR2 FQNEAQ come from the germline V gene (reference sequence). The input for sequencing was cultured PBMCs, taken from culture after CMV antigen stimulation. This TCR derives from a human donor in good health (CMV status not recorded). Some clones in this sample may be carry-over from other donors' samples. The rearrangement uses TRBV7-9 and TRBJ1-1; D uncertain. CDR3 region: CACSLVQNTEAFF. The CDR3 DNA reads TGTGCCTGCAGCTTAGTACAGAACACTGAAGCTTTCTTT.